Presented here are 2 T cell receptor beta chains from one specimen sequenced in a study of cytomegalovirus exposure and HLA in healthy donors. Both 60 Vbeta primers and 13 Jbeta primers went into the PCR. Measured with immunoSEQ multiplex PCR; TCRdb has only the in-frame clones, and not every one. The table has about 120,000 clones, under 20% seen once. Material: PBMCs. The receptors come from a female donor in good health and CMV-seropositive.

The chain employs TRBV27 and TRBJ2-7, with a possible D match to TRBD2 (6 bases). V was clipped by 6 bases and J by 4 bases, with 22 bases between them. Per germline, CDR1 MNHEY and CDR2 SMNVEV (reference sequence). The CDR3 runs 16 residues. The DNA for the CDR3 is TGTGCCAGCAGACTACAGTTCTCCGGGGGTGTGTACGAGCAGTACTTC. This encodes CASRLQFSGGVYEQYF.

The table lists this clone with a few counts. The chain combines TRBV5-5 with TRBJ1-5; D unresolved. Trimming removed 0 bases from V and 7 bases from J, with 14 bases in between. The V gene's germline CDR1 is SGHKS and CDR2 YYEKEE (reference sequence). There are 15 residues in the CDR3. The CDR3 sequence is CASSLESTSGQPQHF. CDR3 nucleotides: TGTGCCAGCAGCTTGGAGTCGACCTCGGGGCAGCCCCAGCATTTT.